This T cell receptor beta chain was captured by sequencing in a study of Graves' ophthalmopathy and Graves' hyperthyroidism. Certain patients, namely those with other autoimmune diseases, uncontrolled infections, pregnancy or lactation, were excluded. The PBMCs were taken from about 10 ml of fresh peripheral blood. Transcripts of RNA were the source for amplifying TCR beta CDR3 regions. HTBI-primed RT-PCR formed the first round, and a multiplex PCR formed the second. TCRdb passed the multiplex PCR reads through MiXCR, listing each CDR3 protein once. The data hold under 350,000 distinct CDR3 sequences, with 15% to 20% observed a single time. Germline-derived CDR1 and CDR2 are KGHDR and SFDVKD. Trimming shortened V by 4 bases and J by 2 bases, and 11 bases separated the two germline ends. CDR3 length: 15 residues. Whole-study results and caveats: The study's model predicted ophthalmopathy progression at 65% to 71% sensitivity and 72% to 85% specificity. Blood also held most thyroid clonotypes expanded above 0.001 frequency.

A note on this clonotype: Antigen specificity is unknown.

The sample consisted of peripheral blood. J is TRBJ1-5 and V is TRBV24-1, with D tentatively TRBD1 (5 bases). This clonotype was obtained from an adult man with Graves' ophthalmopathy. The CDR3, as DNA: TGTGCCACCAGTGAGGGGGGTATGGGCAATCAGCCCCAGCATTTT. This gives the protein CATSEGGMGNQPQHF.